The clone carrying this TCR beta chain has only a few counts. What it binds is unknown. TCRdb itself ran the RACE reads through MiXCR, one entry per CDR3 protein. The table shows approximately 350,000 distinct CDR3 sequences, with around 6.9% occurring only once. These data are taken from a study of human T cells and chemical hapten exposure. The time point: patch test 1, 2 weeks after DPC sensitization. Treatment indicated: therapeutic diphenylcyclopropenone sensitization with weekly scalp DPC. Germline lookup yields CDR1 MGHDK and CDR2 SYGVNS. The CDR3 runs to 12 residues. The V gene lost 5 bases and the J gene lost 4 bases, with 9 bases spanning the gap. Study results and limitations: A positive correlation with patch test score was shown by PT1 expanded TCR counts.

This TCR derives from a woman between 18 and 30 years old with alopecia areata. Some clones in this sample may be carry-over from other donors' samples. This sample comprised whole blood, obtained in connection with sensitization to the hapten diphenylcyclopropenone (DPC). V gene TRBV25-1 combines with J gene TRBJ2-7; no clear D gene. This chain's CDR3 is CASSKFDYEQYF. CDR3 bases: TGTGCCAGCAGTAAATTTGATTACGAGCAGTACTTC.